Shown below are 13 T cell receptor beta chains from a single sample sequenced in a study of blood T cells in healthy people across ages. A J-beta primer mix and a sample-barcoded 5' primer were used in a second PCR of roughly 6 to 12 cycles. Each CDR3 protein is one row after TCRdb ran MiXCR on the 5' RACE reads. This table has about 1.4 million distinct CDR3 sequences, 55% to 75% appearing once. The sample was blood. The source is a man between 18 and 35 years old in good health.

The chain carries TRBV4-1 and TRBJ2-5, with D hard to call. The end of the DNA aligns better with TRBJ2-7, so the J call may be wrong. CDR1 is MGHRA, CDR2 YSYEKL, per germline. The CDR3 extends over 16 amino acids. The CDR3 reads CASSQVPVVRTGEQYF. The CDR3 nucleotides read TGCGCCAGCAGCCAAGTTCCAGTAGTGAGGACCGGCGAGCAGTACTTC.

This sequence joins TRBV29-1 and TRBJ2-5; TRBD1 agrees at 12 bases. The CDR3 spans 13 residues. The germline gives CDR1 SQVTM, CDR2 ANQGSEA. DNA for the CDR3: TGCACCGGGACAGGGGGCCTGGGGGAGACCCAGTACTTC. Protein: CTGTGGLGETQYF.

DNA for the CDR3: TGCAGTGCTAGAAATGGAGCTAACTATGGCTACACCTTC. Residues: CSARNGANYGYTF. V usage is TRBV20-1 and J usage is TRBJ1-2; D unresolved. Trimming removed 2 bases from V and 0 bases from J, with 7 bases in between. The CDR3 spans 13 residues. Germline lookup yields CDR1 DFQATT and CDR2 SNEGSKA (reference sequence).

This sequence joins TRBV27 and TRBJ2-6, with no clear D. This CDR3 is built from 15 residues. Germline V gene data show CDR1 as MNHEY and CDR2 as SMNVEV (reference sequence). V shed 7 bases and J shed 0 bases, with 10 bases lying between them. The CDR3 coding sequence is TGTGCCAGCATGGGAAGCTTCTCTGGGGCCAACGTCCTGACTTTC. This sequence encodes CASMGSFSGANVLTF.

The chain links TRBV20-1 to TRBJ2-5; D is uncertain. With 3 bases removed from V and 5 bases from J, the gap between germline ends came to 10 bases. This CDR3 comprises 12 residues. Per the germline V gene, CDR1 is DFQATT and CDR2 is SNEGSKA (reference sequence). The chain's CDR3 is CSASQLVETQYF. CDR3 in DNA: TGCAGTGCTAGCCAGCTAGTGGAGACCCAGTACTTC.

The chain employs TRBV6-5 and TRBJ1-5; D not certain. The germline CDR1 and CDR2 sequences are MNHEY and SVGAGI. V shed 8 bases and J shed 5 bases, with 16 bases lying between them. CDR3 length: 14 residues. The chain's CDR3 is CASGSREGYQPQHF. The CDR3, as DNA: TGTGCCAGCGGGTCCCGGGAGGGATATCAGCCCCAGCATTTT.

This clonotype was counted between two and nine times. In DNA form, the CDR3 reads TGTGCCAGCAGCCCGACAGGGCGCTCCTATGGCTACACCTTC. It specifies CASSPTGRSYGYTF. The chain employs TRBV6-2 or TRBV6-3 and TRBJ1-2; 7 bases are a match to TRBD1. This CDR3 is built from 14 residues. Germline lookup yields CDR1 MNHEY and CDR2 SVGEGT. The trim removed 6 bases at V and 4 bases at J, leaving 8 bases unmatched.

CDR3 nucleotide sequence: TGTGCCATCAGTGAGCCAGGGCATCCCTACGAGCAGTACTTC. Translated: CAISEPGHPYEQYF. The rearrangement joins TRBV10-3 to TRBJ2-7; D is perhaps TRBD1 (5 bases). This CDR3 spans 14 amino acids. Germline V gene lookup returns CDR1 ENHRY and CDR2 SYGVKD. V lost 2 bases and J lost 2, with 10 bases in between.

A few counts support this clonotype. This sequence joins TRBV29-1 and TRBJ2-7; D call uncertain. V lost 4 bases, J lost 7 bases, and 11 bases lay in between. Germline lookup yields CDR1 SQVTM and CDR2 ANQGSEA. This CDR3 has 11 amino acids. The CDR3 DNA is TGCAGCGTTGCGGTCCTCAAAGAGCAGTACTTC. It yields the protein CSVAVLKEQYF.

This clonotype was recorded many times. The chain has TRBV27 and TRBJ2-7; D unresolved. V was pared by 6 bases and J by 1 base, with 10 bases between. The CDR3 extends over 13 amino acids. CDR1 MNHEY and CDR2 SMNVEV come from the germline V gene (reference sequence). CDR3 in DNA: TGTGCCAGCAGCCTTCGAACATCCTACGAGCAGTACTTC. As protein: CASSLRTSYEQYF.

The chain combines TRBV11-2 with TRBJ2-5, with D perhaps assigned TRBD1 or TRBD2 (5 bases each). CDR3 length: 16 amino acids. Germline CDR1 SGHAT, CDR2 FQNNGV. Trimming removed 1 base at V and 0 bases at J, with 12 bases between. The CDR3 DNA reads as TGTGCCAGCAGCTTAGCGCCGGGGCTTAACCAAGAGACCCAGTACTTC. This translates into CASSLAPGLNQETQYF.

This chain joins TRBV5-1 and TRBJ1-4; unclear D gene. Germline V gene data show CDR1 as SGHRS and CDR2 as YFSETQ. The CDR3 spans 17 residues. The V end was cut by 0 bases, the J end by 8 bases, with 20 bases between. CDR3 in DNA: TGCGCCAGCAGCTTGGTGCCGCAGGCGAGTGTCGAAGAAAAACTGTTTTTT. Its protein is CASSLVPQASVEEKLFF.

This chain connects TRBV11-2 to TRBJ2-1, with TRBD2 identical over 9 bases. The CDR3 is made up of 15 amino acids. Trimming at V came to 1 base and at J to 6 bases, leaving 4 bases not matched to a gene. Germline V CDR1 and CDR2: SGHAT, FQNNGV. CDR3 amino acids: CASSLGRGGPNEQFF. The CDR3 DNA follows: TGTGCCAGCAGCTTAGGGCGGGGGGGCCCCAATGAGCAGTTCTTC.